This T cell receptor (beta chain) originates from a study of long-term antiretroviral therapy in people with HIV. Study summary: Samples collected earliest predate the 2015 immediate-ART recommendation by about a decade.

The study, taken as a whole, reports: Pre-ART expanded clones dominated the repertoire at every time point. Transplant donor controls retained higher diversity, though diversity increased after ART. Nothing was known about ART adherence, viral resistance or changes in therapy.

This clone was counted a single time. Its matching antigen is unknown. The ends were cut back, 0 bases at V and 3 bases at J, with 10 bases in the middle. Germline assignment: CDR1 MNHEY and CDR2 SVGAGI. The CDR3 is made up of 15 amino acids. Sequencing relied on immunoSEQ assay v3.0, run at survey level. Sequenced by immunoSEQ multiplex PCR; TCRdb stores in-frame clones only, minus some. Counted here are about 20,000 clones, about nine tenths occurring once; the ten biggest clones make up 7% to 9.5%. Here the sequenced sample was unsorted PBMCs, taken about 4.1 years before starting antiretroviral therapy. This receptor was identified in a woman aged 25 to 39 with HIV. The chain uses TRBV6-5 and TRBJ2-3; D possibly corresponds to TRBD1 (6 bases). CDR3 DNA: TGTGCCAGCAGTTACTCTGTGGGGGCAACAGATACGCAGTATTTT. It encodes CASSYSVGATDTQYF.